This passage covers 29 T cell receptor beta chains from one sample sequenced in a study of regulatory T cells in long-lasting Graves disease. Time point meaning: newly diagnosed GD, antithyroid drugs for less than 3 months. The authors made the TCR library using RNA they extracted from PBMCs. Building of the TCR beta libraries involved iRepertoire HTBI primers and Arm-PCR of CDR3 regions. TCRdb independently ran MiXCR on the multiplex PCR reads; one entry per CDR3 protein. The sample contains 300,000 to 450,000 distinct CDR3 sequences, about 14% of which appear only once. The sequencing used peripheral blood mononuclear cells (PBMCs), collected at new diagnosis, from a patient treated with antithyroid drugs. The source is a female donor with Graves disease.

This clonotype was counted ten times or more. This chain links TRBV28 with TRBJ1-5; TRBD1 is a possible D gene (5 bases). V was clipped by 7 bases and J by 4 bases, with 29 bases between them. Germline V gives CDR1 MDHEN, CDR2 SYDVKM. This CDR3 comprises 19 residues. In DNA, the CDR3 is TGTGCCAGCAACACGCGGGGTGCCCGGGGGGGTTTGCGTAATCAGCCCCAGCATTTT. Protein product: CASNTRGARGGLRNQPQHF.

This clonotype was counted ten times or more. One base away lies a much larger clone, so this may be a sequencing read error. The rearrangement links TRBV2 to TRBJ2-1; unclear D gene. Per germline, CDR1 SNHLY and CDR2 FYNNEI. V was cut by 5 bases and J by 5 bases, with 10 bases left in between. The CDR3 covers 13 residues. The CDR3 DNA is TGTGCCAGCAGTCTCCGCCTTGACAATGAGCAGTTCTTC. Translating it yields CASSLRLDNEQFF.

This clonotype has a count of ten or more. The chain couples TRBV12-3 or TRBV12-4 to TRBJ1-1, with D uncertain. V gave up 7 bases and J gave up 9 bases, with 15 bases separating them. The CDR3 contains 12 residues. Written as DNA, the CDR3 is TGTGCCAGCACCCCGGAAAAAGGGAAAGCTTTCTTT. The encoded protein is CASTPEKGKAFF.

There are many counts of this clonotype. The chain links TRBV7-6 to TRBJ1-1; D gene ambiguous. Per germline, CDR1 SGHVS and CDR2 FNYEAQ. The ends were cut back, 1 base at V and 1 base at J, with 7 bases in the middle. This CDR3 has 14 residues. CDR3 region: CASSLGPQNTEAFF. The CDR3 bases are TGTGCCAGCAGCTTAGGTCCGCAGAACACTGAAGCTTTCTTT.

This clonotype was detected many times. The rearrangement uses TRBV12-3 or TRBV12-4 and TRBJ2-3; 9 nucleotides line up with TRBD2. The CDR3 contains 17 residues. Trimming cost V 5 bases and J 3 bases; bases outside gene matches: 12. CDR3 loop: CASSPGGIAGETDTQYF. The CDR3 DNA is TGTGCCAGCAGTCCCGGTGGGATAGCGGGGGAAACAGATACGCAGTATTTT.

The gene calls are TRBV7-3 and TRBJ1-1; D is undetermined. Trimming removed 1 base at V and 3 bases at J, with 18 bases between. The CDR3 contains 17 residues. Germline V gives CDR1 SGHTA, CDR2 FQGTGA. The DNA for the CDR3 is TGTGCCAGCAGCTTAAGTGGGCCAGACCTTCTGGACACTGAAGCTTTCTTT. Amino acids: CASSLSGPDLLDTEAFF.

The chain employs TRBV14 and TRBJ2-1; D remains ambiguous. This CDR3 contains 18 residues. Germline-derived CDR1 and CDR2 are SGHDN and FVKESK. Deletions cut 1 base from V and 2 bases from J, with 18 bases between. CDR3 protein: CASSQGIRSRRAYNEQFF. The CDR3 nucleotides read TGTGCCAGCAGCCAAGGGATACGCTCTCGGAGAGCCTACAATGAGCAGTTCTTC. The full variable domain, rest sourced from reference TRBV14 and TRBJ2-1, is EAGVTQFPSHSVIEKGQTVTLRCDPISGHDNLYWYRRVMGKEIKFLLHFVKESKQDESGMPNNRFLAERTGGTYSTLKVQPAELEDSGVYFCASSQGIRSRRAYNEQFFGPGTRLTVL.

The chain carries TRBV27 and TRBJ2-1, with 8 bases identical to TRBD2. This CDR3 contains 15 residues. Trimming took 2 bases from V and 6 from J; bases not matched to a gene: 6. From germline, CDR1 is MNHEY and CDR2 SMNVEV (reference sequence). As DNA, the CDR3 is TGTGCCAGCAGTTTAAGTACTAGCGGCCTCAATGAGCAGTTCTTC. It yields the protein CASSLSTSGLNEQFF.

The chain recombines TRBV5-1 with TRBJ2-1; tentative D call: TRBD1 (5 bases). The CDR3 has 14 amino acids. Germline V gene sequence: CDR1 SGHRS, CDR2 YFSETQ. V lost 2 bases and J lost 7, with 13 bases in between. The CDR3, as DNA: TGCGCCAGCAGCTTCGGACAACAAGGGAATGAGCAGTTCTTC. Protein product: CASSFGQQGNEQFF.

The chain has TRBV12-3 or TRBV12-4 and TRBJ2-1; 16 bases agree with TRBD2. The CDR3 has 18 amino acids. Trimming removed 6 bases from V and 2 bases from J; junction bases left unmatched: 7. DNA for the CDR3: TGTGCCAGCAGGGGCGGGACTAGCGGGAGGGGTGCCTACAATGAGCAGTTCTTC. It yields the protein CASRGGTSGRGAYNEQFF.

This clonotype was observed at least ten times. J is TRBJ1-1 and V is TRBV5-1; D uncertain. Germline lookup yields CDR1 SGHRS and CDR2 YFSETQ. V lost 0 bases and J 4 bases, leaving 16 bases between the germline ends. There are 16 residues in the CDR3. Here the CDR3 reads CASSLAFGDGSTEAFF. The DNA for the CDR3 is TGCGCCAGCAGCTTGGCGTTTGGGGATGGTAGCACTGAAGCTTTCTTT. Filled out from reference TRBV5-1 and TRBJ1-1, the complete variable domain reads KAGVTQTPRYLIKTRGQQVTLSCSPISGHRSVSWYQQTPGQGLQFLFEYFSETQRNKGNFPGRFSGRQFSNSRSEMNVSTLELGDSALYLCASSLAFGDGSTEAFFGQGTRLTVV.

The chain employs TRBV11-2 and TRBJ1-1; 7 bases line up with TRBD1. This CDR3 region has 17 residues. Germline values: CDR1 SGHAT, CDR2 FQNNGV. V shed 4 bases and J 4 bases; nucleotides not matched to a gene: 15. The CDR3 bases are TGTGCCAGCAGCTCCCACAGACAGGGAAGGGGTAGCACTGAAGCTTTCTTT. It codes for CASSSHRQGRGSTEAFF.

This clonotype was counted ten times or more. The chain links TRBV15 to TRBJ1-6; D gene ambiguous. This CDR3 region has 14 residues. The germline V gene has CDR1 LNHNV and CDR2 YYDKDF (reference sequence). V was shortened by 0 bases and J by 15 bases, with 15 bases between the two germline ends. The CDR3 loop is CATSRDLLASHLHF. CDR3 coding DNA: TGTGCCACCAGCAGAGATCTCTTGGCTTCCCACCTCCACTTT.

This clonotype was counted at least ten times. V is TRBV6-1 and J is TRBJ2-1, with 9 bases that match TRBD2. CDR1 and CDR2 from the germline V gene are MNHNS and SASEGT. The CDR3 runs to 15 residues. V dropped 8 bases and J dropped 7; count of bases not matched to a gene: 12. CDR3 bases: TGTGCCAGCCACCTTTCCGGGACTAGCTCAAATGAGCAGTTCTTC. Protein sequence: CASHLSGTSSNEQFF.

This clonotype has at least ten counts. The chain combines TRBV7-8 with TRBJ2-1; D unclear. Germline assignment: CDR1 SGHVS and CDR2 FQNEAQ. The ends were cut back, 1 base at V and 5 bases at J, with 6 bases in the middle. This CDR3 has 13 amino acids. The CDR3 nucleotides are TGTGCCAGCAGCTTAGGGTCTCACAATGAGCAGTTCTTC. Translation gives CASSLGSHNEQFF.

This clonotype was picked up many times. J is TRBJ2-1 and V is TRBV7-2; possible D gene TRBD1, 5 bases. CDR1 and CDR2 from the germline V gene are SGHTA and FQGNSA. This CDR3 contains 12 residues. V was shortened by 2 bases and J by 15 bases, with 14 bases between the two germline ends. For the CDR3, the DNA is TGTGCCAGCAGCTTAAGGCAGGGTTTTCGGTTCTTC. Translated, it gives CASSLRQGFRFF. Based on the CDR3 plus reference TRBV7-2 and TRBJ2-1, the full variable domain is GAGVSQSPSNKVTEKGKDVELRCDPISGHTALYWYRQSLGQGLEFLIYFQGNSAPDKSGLPSDRFSAERTGGSVSTLTIQRTQQEDSAVYLCASSLRQGFRFFGPGTRLTVL.

This clonotype was detected once. The chain is built from TRBV6-2 or TRBV6-3 and TRBJ2-2; TRBD1 agrees at 10 bases. This CDR3 has 16 residues. The J segment lost 4 bases and the V segment lost 6 bases, leaving 8 bases of the junction unmatched. Germline CDR1 reads MNHEY; CDR2 reads SVGEGT. CDR3 coding DNA: TGTGCCAGCAGCTCACGACAGGGGGCAGGCACCGGGGAGCTGTTTTTT. This translates into CASSSRQGAGTGELFF.

This clonotype was counted a few times. The V and J genes are TRBV30 and TRBJ1-6, with D possibly matching TRBD1 (6 bases). This CDR3 comprises 14 residues. V was cut by 0 bases and J by 11 bases, with 14 bases left in between. Germline V gene data show CDR1 as GTSNPN and CDR2 as SVGIG (reference sequence). As DNA, the CDR3 is TGTGCCTGGAGTGTTCTCGGGGGCATGGCACCCCTCCACTTT. It codes for CAWSVLGGMAPLHF. Based on the CDR3 plus reference TRBV30 and TRBJ1-6, the full variable domain is SQTIHQWPATLVQPVGSPLSLECTVEGTSNPNLYWYRQAAGRGLQLLFYSVGIGQISSEVPQNLSASRPQDRQFILSSKKLLLSDSGFYLCAWSVLGGMAPLHFGNGTRLTVT.

Ten or more counts support this clonotype. The chain employs TRBV6-5 and TRBJ1-1; D uncertain. CDR1 is MNHEY and CDR2 is SVGAGI in the germline V gene. This CDR3 has 15 residues. V lost 6 bases and J 2 bases, leaving 16 bases between the germline ends. The CDR3, as DNA: TGTGCCAGCAGGTACAAAAATCTATTCAACACTGAAGCTTTCTTT. It codes for CASRYKNLFNTEAFF.

This clonotype was detected ten times or more. V usage is TRBV5-5 and J usage is TRBJ2-7; 7 nucleotides agree with TRBD2. The germline gives CDR1 SGHKS, CDR2 YYEKEE (reference sequence). V was clipped by 0 bases and J by 3 bases; unmatched bases: 6. The length of the CDR3 is 15 residues. The CDR3 sequence is CASSLAGLADYEQYF. The CDR3 DNA sequence: TGTGCCAGCAGCTTGGCGGGGCTAGCGGACTACGAGCAGTACTTC.

This clonotype was observed a handful of times. The genes are TRBV7-9 and TRBJ2-2; D gene uncertain. The CDR3 has 17 residues. CDR1 is SEHNR and CDR2 is FQNEAQ in the germline V gene (reference sequence). V lost 5 bases to trimming and J lost 1 base, with 17 bases between them. The CDR3: CASSLNRAPLNTGELFF. The CDR3 nucleotides read TGTGCCAGCAGCCTGAACCGGGCCCCACTGAACACCGGGGAGCTGTTTTTT.

This clonotype was detected many times. The chain has TRBV27 and TRBJ2-1; 9 nucleotides match TRBD2. The V and J ends lost 4 bases and 5 bases, in that order; junction bases with no gene match: 9. The V gene's germline CDR1 is MNHEY and CDR2 SMNVEV (reference sequence). The CDR3 consists of 16 residues. CDR3 protein: CASSSRLAVNHNEQFF. In DNA form, the CDR3 reads TGTGCCAGCAGTTCGCGACTAGCGGTAAACCACAATGAGCAGTTCTTC.

This clonotype was seen at least ten times. The rearrangement joins TRBV24-1 to TRBJ2-7; the D is unclear. The CDR3 covers 14 residues. Germline CDR1 and CDR2: KGHDR and SFDVKD. Trimming removed 5 bases at V and 2 bases at J, with 12 bases between. CDR3 DNA: TGTGCCACCAGTGTGTCCGGCTCAACCTACGAGCAGTACTTC. Encoded protein: CATSVSGSTYEQYF.

In its sample, this clonotype was seen a few times. The chain joins TRBV7-9 to TRBJ2-7; D not resolved. The V end was cut by 6 bases, the J end by 2 bases, with 11 bases between. The CDR3 is made up of 13 amino acids. CDR1 is SEHNR, CDR2 FQNEAQ, per germline (reference sequence). As DNA, the CDR3 is TGTGCCAGCAGGGATGGACCCACCTACGAGCAGTACTTC. Its protein product is CASRDGPTYEQYF.

This clonotype has a count of ten or more. The chain joins TRBV12-3 or TRBV12-4 to TRBJ2-3; unclear D gene. The CDR3 covers 13 residues. Trimming removed 2 bases from V and 4 bases from J, with 7 bases in between. The CDR3 here is CASSLLPPDTQYF. DNA for the CDR3: TGTGCCAGCAGTTTACTTCCCCCAGATACGCAGTATTTT.

This clonotype came up many times. The genes are TRBV27 and TRBJ1-1, with D perhaps TRBD1 (6 bases). V was shortened by 0 bases and J by 4 bases, with 9 bases between the two germline ends. This CDR3 comprises 14 residues. CDR1 is MNHEY, CDR2 SMNVEV, per germline (reference sequence). The CDR3 here is CASSLSRGSTEAFF. The CDR3 DNA sequence: TGTGCCAGCAGTTTATCAAGGGGGTCCACTGAAGCTTTCTTT.

This clonotype was observed a few times. The chain couples TRBV3-1 to TRBJ2-5; the match to TRBD2 covers 10 bases. Germline CDR1 LGHDT, CDR2 YNNKEL (reference sequence). This CDR3 has 15 amino acids. The V and J ends lost 3 bases and 2 bases, in that order; junction bases with no gene match: 3. The DNA for the CDR3 is TGTGCCAGCAGCCAGTTAGCGGGAGGACAAGAGACCCAGTACTTC. Protein: CASSQLAGGQETQYF.

This clonotype has ten or more counts. The chain recombines TRBV27 with TRBJ2-6; the D gene could be TRBD1 or TRBD2 (5 bases each). Germline V gene data show CDR1 as MNHEY and CDR2 as SMNVEV (reference sequence). The germline V and J ends were trimmed by 5 bases and 0 bases, with 17 bases remaining between them. The CDR3 runs to 18 residues. In DNA form, the CDR3 reads TGTGCCAGCAGTCCACCGGGACCGATTAGCTCTGGGGCCAACGTCCTGACTTTC. Its protein product is CASSPPGPISSGANVLTF.

In its sample, this clonotype was seen many times. V usage is TRBV6-1 and J usage is TRBJ1-2; possibly TRBD1 for D (5 bases). The CDR3 length is 13 residues. Between the trimmed V and J ends, which lost 7 bases and 3 bases, there was a span of 12 bases. Germline lookup yields CDR1 MNHNS and CDR2 SASEGT. CDR3 residues: CASTGGLDYGYTF. CDR3 in DNA: TGTGCCAGCACCGGGGGATTGGACTATGGCTACACCTTC.